These 27 T cell receptor beta chains came from one sample sequenced in a study of CD8 T cells in ankylosing spondylitis. TCRdb re-called the 5' RACE reads through MiXCR, storing one row per CDR3 protein. The sample lists under 850,000 distinct CDR3 sequences; 15% to 20% were seen once. Their target antigens are unknown. Study-wide results and caveats: Within ankylosing spondylitis blood, a TCR beta motif made up of several highly homologous variants appeared to be characteristic.

The material sequenced was blood, either unsorted or a sorted T cell fraction (not recorded which). Receptor source: a male donor with ankylosing spondylitis.

This rearrangement joins TRBV5-1 to TRBJ1-6, with 7 bases that match TRBD1. The CDR3 has 14 amino acids. Losses at the gene ends were 0 bases for V and 10 bases for J; bases not matched to a gene: 4. Germline V gene data show CDR1 as SGHRS and CDR2 as YFSETQ. CDR3 region: CASSLGDSSSPLHF. The CDR3 nucleotides are TGCGCCAGCAGCTTGGGGGACAGTTCCTCACCCCTCCACTTT.

This clonotype has just a few counts. V usage is TRBV5-1 and J usage is TRBJ2-1, with D possibly matching TRBD1 (6 bases). The CDR3 covers 16 residues. Germline CDR1 SGHRS, CDR2 YFSETQ. V was pared by 0 bases and J by 3 bases, with 13 bases between. CDR3 protein: CASSLGRGGIYNEQFF. CDR3 nucleotides: TGCGCCAGCAGCTTGGGCAGGGGTGGTATCTACAATGAGCAGTTCTTC.

The J gene is TRBJ2-5, the V gene TRBV12-3 or TRBV12-4; TRBD2 matches at 7 bases. The CDR3 totals 15 residues. Losses at the gene ends were 1 base for V and 5 bases for J; bases not matched to a gene: 7. The CDR3 nucleotides are TGTGCCAGCAGTTTAGAGGGAGGGGTGATTGAGACCCAGTACTTC. Protein sequence: CASSLEGGVIETQYF.

This sequence joins TRBV6-2 or TRBV6-3 and TRBJ2-1; 8 nucleotides align to TRBD2. Germline assignment: CDR1 MNHEY and CDR2 SVGEGT. The CDR3 sequence is 14 residues long. After removal of 6 bases from V and 10 bases from J, the junction contained 11 bases not matched to a gene. CDR3 sequence: CASRGGLDPWEQFF. The CDR3 coding sequence is TGTGCCAGCAGGGGGGGACTAGACCCGTGGGAGCAGTTCTTC.

The chain couples TRBV11-2 to TRBJ1-6; perhaps TRBD1 as D (5 bases). Deletions cut 2 bases from V and 7 bases from J, with 18 bases between. Germline V CDR1 and CDR2: SGHAT, FQNNGV. The CDR3 totals 17 residues. The CDR3: CASSLREGLRANSPLHF. CDR3 in DNA: TGTGCCAGCAGCTTAAGGGAGGGACTCAGGGCGAATTCACCCCTCCACTTT.

Regarding this clonotype: Mismatch with germline at one junction end may stem from a read error. CDR3 region: CASSLTGRAYERYF. In DNA, the CDR3 is TGTGCCAGCAGCCTAACCGGGAGGGCCTACGAGCGGTACTTC. This chain links TRBV11-2 with TRBJ2-7, with 8 bases lining up with TRBD2. CDR1 and CDR2 (germline): SGHAT, FQNNGV. This CDR3 comprises 14 residues.

V usage is TRBV3-1 and J usage is TRBJ2-1; D ambiguous. V lost 0 bases to trimming and J lost 9 bases, with 9 bases between them. The CDR3 extends over 13 amino acids. Germline V gene lookup returns CDR1 LGHDT and CDR2 YNNKEL (reference sequence). CDR3 coding DNA: TGTGCCAGCAGCCAAGATCAGAAAACTGAGCAGTTCTTC. Its translation: CASSQDQKTEQFF.

In its sample, this clonotype was seen many times. The V call is TRBV6-5, the J call TRBJ2-4; no definite D call. V lost 2 bases and J lost 3, with 14 bases in between. Per germline, CDR1 MNHEY and CDR2 SVGAGI. The CDR3 is 16 amino acids. The CDR3 coding sequence is TGTGCCAGCAGTTACCCTCTTTTGGGAAGCAAAAACATTCAGTACTTC. It codes for CASSYPLLGSKNIQYF.

This clonotype was recorded once. This chain links TRBV20-1 with TRBJ2-7; a weak D match, TRBD1 (5 bases). Germline lookup yields CDR1 DFQATT and CDR2 SNEGSKA (reference sequence). The CDR3 length is 13 residues. Between the trimmed V and J ends, which lost 4 bases and 2 bases, there was a span of 12 bases. The CDR3 DNA sequence: TGCAGTGCTAAACCGACAGCCACCTACGAGCAGTACTTC. This sequence encodes CSAKPTATYEQYF.

This clonotype was detected a few times. V usage is TRBV28 and J usage is TRBJ1-5, with D hard to call. CDR3 length equals 14 residues. V shed 3 bases and J shed 3 bases, with 9 bases lying between them. The germline V gene has CDR1 MDHEN and CDR2 SYDVKM. The CDR3 sequence is CASSFGPDNQPQHF. In DNA, the CDR3 is TGTGCCAGCAGTTTTGGGCCCGACAATCAGCCCCAGCATTTT.

This clonotype was found many times. The chain is built from TRBV12-3 or TRBV12-4 and TRBJ1-2, with 12 positions matching TRBD1. This CDR3 has 15 residues. The ends lost 5 bases at V and 7 bases at J; junction bases unmatched: 8. CDR3 bases: TGTGCCAGCAGTCCCGGGACAGGGGGCTCCGTTGGCTACACCTTC. This translates into CASSPGTGGSVGYTF.

This chain links TRBV4-2 with TRBJ2-2; tentative D call: TRBD2 (6 bases). V was shortened by 8 bases and J by 4 bases, with 17 bases between the two germline ends. Germline V gene lookup returns CDR1 LGHNA and CDR2 YNFKEQ. This CDR3 is built from 15 residues. CDR3 loop: CASRGTGVGTGELFF. CDR3 nucleotide sequence: TGTGCCAGCCGGGGGACTGGGGTTGGCACCGGGGAGCTGTTTTTT.

The chain employs TRBV24-1 and TRBJ2-4; D uncertain. V was trimmed by 5 bases and J by 1 base, leaving 14 bases between them. The CDR3 sequence is 16 residues long. Germline CDR1 reads KGHDR; CDR2 reads SFDVKD. This chain's CDR3 is CATSGTKGGAKNIQYF. CDR3 nucleotides: TGTGCCACCAGTGGGACCAAAGGTGGGGCCAAAAACATTCAGTACTTC.

This clonotype was found a few times. J is TRBJ2-1 and V is TRBV4-2; D remains unclear. Germline assignment: CDR1 LGHNA and CDR2 YNFKEQ. The CDR3 is 13 amino acids. Trimming left V 4 bases short and J 6 bases short, with 10 bases between. CDR3 protein: CASSPPAFNEQFF. The DNA for the CDR3 is TGTGCCAGCAGCCCCCCGGCCTTCAATGAGCAGTTCTTC.

This clonotype has a handful of counts. The chain has TRBV20-1 and TRBJ1-4; D not certain. This CDR3 contains 15 residues. The V gene lost 0 bases and the J gene lost 7 bases, with 15 bases spanning the gap. Germline CDR1 DFQATT, CDR2 SNEGSKA (reference sequence). In nucleotides, the CDR3 is TGCAGTGCTAGAGATCTTGGAGGAGCGATTGAAAAACTGTTTTTT. As protein: CSARDLGGAIEKLFF.

This clonotype was detected many times. The chain employs TRBV7-2 and TRBJ1-6, with TRBD1 identical over 7 bases. The CDR3 totals 14 residues. V lost 5 bases and J lost 9; bases outside the gene matches: 7. The germline V gene has CDR1 SGHTA and CDR2 FQGNSA. In DNA, the CDR3 is TGTGCCAGCAGCCCGACAGGGACGGGTTCACCCCTCCACTTT. It codes for CASSPTGTGSPLHF.

This clonotype was observed a handful of times. V is TRBV29-1 and J is TRBJ1-4; possible D gene TRBD1, 5 bases. This CDR3 is built from 14 residues. Trimming removed 3 bases from V and 10 bases from J, with 18 bases in between. Germline CDR1 is SQVTM and CDR2 is ANQGSEA. The chain's CDR3 is CSVEFGTQRGKLFF. DNA for the CDR3: TGCAGCGTTGAGTTTGGGACTCAGAGAGGAAAACTGTTTTTT.

In this sample, this clonotype turned up a few times. CDR3 DNA sequence: TGCGCCAGCAGCCAAGAACCTTCAGATAACTATGGCTACACCTTC. Its protein is CASSQEPSDNYGYTF. V usage is TRBV4-1 and J usage is TRBJ1-2; D unclear. Germline CDR1 is MGHRA and CDR2 is YSYEKL. The CDR3 has 15 residues. With 0 bases removed from V and 1 base from J, the gap between germline ends came to 9 bases.

The J gene is TRBJ1-2, the V gene TRBV4-2; 11 bases line up with TRBD1. V lost 5 bases and J lost 7; bases outside the gene matches: 9. Germline V gives CDR1 LGHNA, CDR2 YNFKEQ. The CDR3 is 15 residues long. The DNA for the CDR3 is TGTGCCAGCAGCGACACCGGGACAGGGGGATTTGGCTACACCTTC. It is translated as CASSDTGTGGFGYTF.

The chain joins TRBV3-1 to TRBJ1-6, with 8 bases identical to TRBD1. This CDR3 contains 16 residues. V was clipped by 2 bases and J by 9 bases; unmatched bases: 9. Germline V gene data show CDR1 as LGHDT and CDR2 as YNNKEL (reference sequence). The CDR3 region is CASSQYDRGQGSPLHF. Here the CDR3 DNA reads TGTGCCAGCAGCCAATACGACAGGGGCCAGGGTTCACCCCTCCACTTT.

The chain has TRBV29-1 and TRBJ2-2; weak D call: TRBD1 (6 bases). CDR1 and CDR2 from the germline V gene are SQVTM and ANQGSEA. Trimming left V 2 bases short and J 3 bases short, with 7 bases between. This CDR3 is built from 13 residues. Here the CDR3 reads CSVERTDTGELFF. The CDR3, as DNA: TGCAGCGTTGAACGGACAGACACCGGGGAGCTGTTTTTT.

Only a few counts were recorded for this clonotype. V and J are TRBV28 and TRBJ2-7; the D gene is possibly TRBD1 (7 bases). CDR3 length: 15 residues. V gave up 3 bases and J gave up 1 base, with 13 bases separating them. Germline-derived CDR1 and CDR2 are MDHEN and SYDVKM. The CDR3 DNA reads as TGTGCCAGCAGTTTGGAGGGGGCCCTTTCCTACGAGCAGTACTTC. It yields the protein CASSLEGALSYEQYF.

The sample holds a few counts of this clonotype. V gene TRBV20-1 combines with J gene TRBJ2-3; TRBD2 agrees at 14 bases. Germline V gene lookup returns CDR1 DFQATT and CDR2 SNEGSKA (reference sequence). The CDR3 totals 15 residues. The V and J ends lost 4 bases and 5 bases, in that order; junction bases with no gene match: 5. The CDR3, as DNA: TGCAGTGCTACCATGACTAGCGGGAGGGAAGATACGCAGTATTTT. It specifies CSATMTSGREDTQYF.

This clonotype showed up just a few times. This chain connects TRBV5-4 to TRBJ1-2; 7 bases line up with TRBD1. V dropped 4 bases and J dropped 6; count of bases not matched to a gene: 9. The CDR3 is made up of 14 amino acids. Germline V CDR1 and CDR2: SGHNT, YYREEE (reference sequence). This chain's CDR3 is CASSRQGIAHGYTF. The CDR3 nucleotides read TGTGCCAGCAGCCGACAGGGAATTGCCCATGGCTACACCTTC.

This clonotype turned up a few times. This sequence joins TRBV7-3 and TRBJ1-1; TRBD1 agrees at 8 bases. This CDR3 is 15 amino acids long. Trimming at V came to 5 bases and at J to 2 bases, leaving 7 bases not matched to a gene. Germline values: CDR1 SGHTA, CDR2 FQGTGA. For the CDR3, the DNA is TGTGCCAGCAGCCAGGACAGGGCGGGTAACACTGAAGCTTTCTTT. Its protein product is CASSQDRAGNTEAFF.

This chain links TRBV29-1 with TRBJ2-6, with TRBD1 identical over 9 bases. CDR3 size: 15 residues. The germline gives CDR1 SQVTM, CDR2 ANQGSEA. The J segment lost 0 bases and the V segment lost 5 bases, leaving 2 bases of the junction unmatched. This CDR3 is CSVRGQGSGANVLTF. The DNA of the CDR3 is TGCAGCGTTCGGGGACAGGGCTCTGGGGCCAACGTCCTGACTTTC. Variable domain in full (rest from reference TRBV29-1 and TRBJ2-6): SAVISQKPSRDICQRGTSLTIQCQVDSQVTMMFWYRQQPGQSLTLIATANQGSEATYESGFVIDKFPISRPNLTFSTLTVSNMSPEDSSIYLCSVRGQGSGANVLTFGAGSRLTVL.

The chain joins TRBV6-2 or TRBV6-3 to TRBJ1-1; D might be TRBD1 (6 bases). In germline, CDR1 is MNHEY, CDR2 SVGEGT. Trimming took 2 bases from V and 0 from J, leaving 13 bases between them. The CDR3 spans 16 residues. The CDR3 here is CASSYRTANMNTEAFF. CDR3 nucleotides: TGTGCCAGCAGTTACAGGACAGCCAACATGAACACTGAAGCTTTCTTT.